This TCR beta chain is from a study of T cell repertoires in cytomegalovirus infection. TCRdb used MiXCR to reprocess the reads, holding one entry per CDR3 protein. The table records fewer than 1,000,000 distinct CDR3 sequences, less than 40% of them present only once. Germline lookup yields CDR1 MNHGY and CDR2 SAAAGT. This CDR3 has 14 residues. Between the trimmed V and J ends, which lost 8 bases and 5 bases, there was a span of 18 bases. To note about this clonotype: Antigen: not known.

The clonotype was recovered from a human donor in good health (CMV status not recorded). Some clones in this sample may be carry-over from other donors' samples. The sample in question was cultured CD8+ T cells from PBMCs, obtained from culture after CMV antigen stimulation. The J gene is TRBJ1-2, the V gene TRBV6-8, with D perhaps TRBD1 (6 bases). CDR3 nucleotide sequence: TGTGCCAGCGGCGACAGGAGCCGCATTTATGGCTACACCTTC. It codes for CASGDRSRIYGYTF.